A single T cell receptor (beta chain) is shown here with its context. Its antigen is currently unknown. Trimming shortened V by 2 bases and J by 3 bases, and 11 bases separated the two germline ends. Germline CDR1 is MNHEY and CDR2 is SVGAGI. This CDR3 region has 14 residues. The data stem from a study of cytomegalovirus exposure and HLA in healthy donors. Study outcomes and limitations: The study listed under 200 cytomegalovirus-associated TCR beta chains. Later, an analysis found that common viral pathogens appeared to be linked with several of the most significant clusters. A later analysis found TCR association rates differed by HLA locus, highest for DRB1 and lowest for HLA-C. CMV serostatus was the only immune exposure information that was available.

PCR was performed using 60 Vbeta and 13 Jbeta primers. Some clones are missing from TCRdb's copy, which holds only in-frame ones; the method was immunoSEQ multiplex PCR. This repertoire shows approximately 120,000 clones, approximately 70% found once; its top ten account for around 7.7%. This clonotype was sampled from a man between 35 and 55 years old in good health and CMV-seronegative. The chain employs TRBV6-5 and TRBJ2-7; perhaps TRBD1 as D (6 bases). The sample taken for sequencing was PBMCs. CDR3 in DNA: TGTGCCAGCAGTTACCGGATACAGGGCTACGAGCAGTACTTC. This codes for CASSYRIQGYEQYF.